This T cell receptor beta chain originates from a study of T-cell reconstitution after alpha-beta-depleted transplantation in children. For TCRbeta, the library was prepared with unique molecular identifiers. One entry per CDR3 protein results from TCRdb running MiXCR on the PCR reads. Of hundreds of thousands of distinct CDR3 sequences listed, 11% were seen once; the top ten hold roughly 27%. This clonotype was seen repeatedly, ten times or more. Its antigen is as yet unknown. General study results and limits: Several hundred expanded graft clones reportedly supplied alpha-beta T cells about two months after transplant.

The CDR3 is 12 amino acids. The germline V gene has CDR1 MGHDK and CDR2 SYGVNS. The germline V and J ends were trimmed by 4 bases and 4 bases, with 5 bases remaining between them. The sequenced sample was PBMCs, obtained before TCRalphabeta/CD19-depleted stem cell transplant. This receptor was taken from a child under two years old with acute myeloid leukemia, due to receive a stem cell transplant. The chain links TRBV25-1 to TRBJ1-5, with D hard to call. The CDR3 loop reads CASSVGNQPQHF. For the CDR3, the DNA is TGTGCCAGCAGTGTTGGTAATCAGCCCCAGCATTTT.